This T cell receptor beta chain was captured in a study of T-cell reconstitution after alpha-beta-depleted transplantation in children. Study-wide points: T-cell numbers and diversity one year post-transplant derived largely from freshly generated T cells. From surviving recipient T cells and thymic progenitors came the high day-60 TCRbeta diversity observed in some patients. Expanded graft clones numbering several hundred reportedly gave rise to alpha-beta T cells about two months after transplant.

TCRbeta library construction was performed incorporating unique molecular identifiers. In TCRdb, the PCR reads were re-called with MiXCR into one record per CDR3 protein. The sample lists about 240,000 distinct CDR3 sequences; roughly 26% were seen once. A word on this clonotype: Its antigen is currently unknown. The junction shows a germline mismatch at one end, possibly a read error.

The CDR3 has 12 amino acids. Germline V gives CDR1 DFQATT, CDR2 SNEGSKA (reference sequence). This material consisted of PBMCs, taken before TCRalphabeta/CD19-depleted stem cell transplant. The chain recombines TRBV20-1 with TRBJ1-5; no definite D call. This TCR was recovered from a girl aged 2-10 years with Fanconi anemia, due to receive a stem cell transplant. This chain's CDR3 is CSADKGNQLQHF. The CDR3 nucleotides read TGCAGTGCTGACAAAGGCAATCAGCTCCAGCATTTT.